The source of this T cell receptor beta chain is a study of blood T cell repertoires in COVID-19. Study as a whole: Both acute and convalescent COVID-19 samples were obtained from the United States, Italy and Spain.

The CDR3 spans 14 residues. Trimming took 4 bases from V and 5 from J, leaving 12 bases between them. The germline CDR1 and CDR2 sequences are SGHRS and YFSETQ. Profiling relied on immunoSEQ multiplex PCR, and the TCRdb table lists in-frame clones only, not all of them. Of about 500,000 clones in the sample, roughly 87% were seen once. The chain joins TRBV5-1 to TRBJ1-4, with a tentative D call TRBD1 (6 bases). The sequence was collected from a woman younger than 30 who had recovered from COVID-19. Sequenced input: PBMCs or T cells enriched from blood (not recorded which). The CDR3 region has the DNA TGCGCCAGCAGCCCAGGGGACGGGAATGAAAAACTGTTTTTT. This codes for CASSPGDGNEKLFF.